Described below is a single T cell receptor beta chain sequence and its context. This sample was included in a study of PD-L1 blockade in urothelial cancer. Study details: Every 3 weeks, patients received intravenous atezolizumab 1,200 mg, beginning 2014. Analysis of blood occurred 3 weeks (second dose) and 6 weeks after treatment start.

Clones were read by immunoSEQ multiplex PCR, and TCRdb kept only the in-frame ones, dropping some. The profile shows around 100,000 clones, under 95% of them singletons. The CDR3 consists of 15 residues. The V gene lost 2 bases and the J gene lost 5 bases, with 13 bases spanning the gap. Germline CDR1 SGHNT, CDR2 YYREEE (reference sequence). The time point denotes: peripheral blood 6 weeks after treatment start. Pretreatment and on-treatment blood mononuclear cell samples were taken, totaling between 1 and 8 time points per patient. The TCR comes from a man between 60 and 70 years old with urothelial cancer. V is TRBV5-4 and J is TRBJ1-4; D perhaps matches TRBD1 (5 bases). The input for sequencing was PBMCs, taken around atezolizumab (anti-PD-L1) treatment. The CDR3 nucleotides read TGTGCCAGCAGCTTACGGGACGGGGGGAATGAAAAACTGTTTTTT. Protein sequence: CASSLRDGGNEKLFF.